This note documents a single T cell receptor beta chain sequence. As yet, its antigen is unknown. The source of the sample is a study of cytomegalovirus exposure and HLA in healthy donors. Study context: Ancestry clustering placed roughly four fifths of some 400 genotyped donors in the Caucasian-associated cluster. Study outcomes and limitations: Reportedly, a later analysis found an Asian-associated ancestry cluster had fewer N-insertions than the approximately 700-donor mean. In most subjects, TCR beta sequences reportedly gave accurate predictions of HLA-A and HLA-B alleles.

The PCR was carried out with 60 Vbeta primers and 13 Jbeta primers. In the original processing: Some 11 million of the about 80 million unique TCR beta chains counted in a later analysis were shared. Generated by immunoSEQ multiplex PCR, the TCRdb table keeps only in-frame clones and is missing some. V and J calls plus clone size are reproduced from that table; the DNA served to infer D and trimming. This sample has 130,000 or so clones, with about 86% found just once. Germline V CDR1 and CDR2: MNHEY, SMNVEV (reference sequence). V dropped 4 bases and J dropped 4; count of bases not matched to a gene: 6. This CDR3 spans 16 amino acids.

The TCR originated in a woman between 35 and 50 years old in good health and CMV-seronegative. Material: PBMCs. The rearrangement links TRBV27 to TRBJ2-3, with 12 bases matching TRBD2. In DNA, the CDR3 is TGTGCCAGCAGTTCCCTGACTAGCGGGAGACCAGATACGCAGTATTTT. Translating gives CASSSLTSGRPDTQYF.